This T cell receptor beta chain stems from a study of blood T cell repertoires in COVID-19 (dated by TCRdb to between 2020 and 2021). As for the study more broadly: Samples covering the acute and convalescent phases of COVID-19 were provided by collaborators in the United States, Italy and Spain. The repertoires were released in a freely available public database meant as a resource for research on the immune response to SARS-CoV-2. Subjects who had been exposed to COVID-19, were actively infected with it, or had recovered from it provided the deeply sampled blood TCRbeta repertoires that made up the dataset. Nearly every sample came with metadata listing a de-identified subject ID, COVID-19 status, age in years and sex. Where HLA class I and class II types were available, the types were taken from metadata supplied by the sample provider, not from assay-based typing. The prospective study material was composed of cDNA or gDNA derived from T cells, B-cell-depleted T cells, or PBMCs. Samples came from the ongoing ImmuneRACE study (first 160 participants) plus 1,254 subjects from 6 global collaborators. General study outcomes and caveats: The amount of clinical and demographic metadata varied by source and participant and was provided uncurated.

The sample holds a few counts of this clone. It lacks a known antigen. Per-base quality was not reported, and no clone a single base away is much larger than it. Whole blood was collected in K2EDTA tubes by collaborating institutions according to the institutions' own protocols. For TCRbeta analysis, collaborators shipped samples as frozen whole blood, isolated PBMCs, or DNA extracted from either of those sample types. TCRbeta CDR3 regions were amplified from genomic DNA using the immunoSEQ Assay, a bias-controlled multiplex PCR. The published analysis was carried out like this. Nucleated cell counts per sample were estimated from amplification of reference gene primers within the assay. Sequence reads were collapsed and filtered to measure the absolute abundance of every unique TCRbeta CDR3 rearrangement. For each sample, productive Simpson clonality was calculated as the square root of Simpson's diversity index over productive rearrangements. Here the immuneACCESS table is served through TCRdb, limited to in-frame sequences with V and J called. Missing clones are a known gap in these copies; in checked studies unresolved V genes cover under half, and the rest lacks a known reason. From that table come the V and J calls and clone size; the DNA was used to work out D and trimming. In all, the sample holds 120,000 or so clones, and 81% of those were seen once. The ten largest account for 3.8% of the sample.

Germline trimming: 8 bases from V, 2 bases from J; junction bases outside gene matches: 2. The CDR3 goes from the cysteine to the phenylalanine over 14 residues. Just the 42-base CDR3 DNA is kept, in frame starting at base 1. Via the germline V gene, CDR1 is SGHAT and CDR2 FQNNGV. The rearrangement combines TRBV11-2 with TRBJ2-1; TRBD2 lines up with 11 middle nucleotides. The TCR originated in a woman aged 45-60 years with acute or convalescent COVID-19. The sequenced sample was peripheral blood. The nucleotide sequence is TGTGCCAGCGGGACTAGCGGAGCCTACAATGAGCAGTTCTTC. The encoded protein is CASGTSGAYNEQFF.